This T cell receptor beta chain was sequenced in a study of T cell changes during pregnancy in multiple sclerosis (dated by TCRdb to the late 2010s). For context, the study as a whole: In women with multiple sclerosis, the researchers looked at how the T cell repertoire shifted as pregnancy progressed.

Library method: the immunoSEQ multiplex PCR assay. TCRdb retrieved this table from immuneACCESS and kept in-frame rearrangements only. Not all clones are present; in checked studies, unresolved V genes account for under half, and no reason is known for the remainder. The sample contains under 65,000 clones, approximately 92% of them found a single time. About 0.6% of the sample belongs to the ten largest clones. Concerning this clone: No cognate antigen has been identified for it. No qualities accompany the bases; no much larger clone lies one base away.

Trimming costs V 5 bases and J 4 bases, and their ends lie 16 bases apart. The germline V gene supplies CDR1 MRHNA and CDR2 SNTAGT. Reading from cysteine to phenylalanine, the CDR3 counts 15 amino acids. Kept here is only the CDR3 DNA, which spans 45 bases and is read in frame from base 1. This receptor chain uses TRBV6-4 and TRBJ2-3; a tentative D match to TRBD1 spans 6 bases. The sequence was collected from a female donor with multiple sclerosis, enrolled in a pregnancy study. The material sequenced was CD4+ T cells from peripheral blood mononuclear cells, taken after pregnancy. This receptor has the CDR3 CASSRGQSDADTQYF. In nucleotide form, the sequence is TGTGCCAGCAGTAGAGGACAGTCAGACGCAGATACGCAGTATTTT.